This entry features one TCR beta chain sequence. Its specific antigen is unknown. Per-nucleotide qualities are absent, and no much larger clonotype sits a single base away. This specimen belongs to a study of blood T cell repertoires in COVID-19 (dated by TCRdb to about 2020). With regard to the full study: Samples covering the acute and convalescent phases of COVID-19 were provided by collaborators in the United States, Italy and Spain. Sample metadata almost always included a de-identified subject ID, COVID-19 status, age in years and sex. The samples were drawn from the first 160 participants of the ongoing ImmuneRACE study and from 1,254 subjects provided by 6 global collaborators. HLA class I and class II types, where available, came from metadata supplied by the sample provider rather than from assay-based typing. The material from the prospective study consisted of cDNA or gDNA derived from T cells, B-cell-depleted T cells, or PBMCs. Subjects who had been exposed to COVID-19, were actively infected with it, or had recovered from it provided the deeply sampled blood TCRbeta repertoires that made up the dataset. The repertoires were released in a freely available public database meant as a resource for research on the immune response to SARS-CoV-2.

TCRbeta CDR3 regions were amplified from genomic DNA by means of the immunoSEQ Assay, a bias-controlled multiplex PCR. The original pipeline was this. The number of nucleated cells in each sample was estimated by amplification of reference gene primers within the assay. To quantify the absolute abundance of each unique TCRbeta CDR3 rearrangement, sequence reads were collapsed and filtered. Productive Simpson clonality was computed per sample as the square root of Simpson's diversity index over productive rearrangements. The table comes from immuneACCESS by way of TCRdb, which keeps in-frame sequences with V and J called. Part of the clones is missing from these tables; in studies checked, under half for an unresolved V gene and the rest for unknown reasons. Clone size and the V and J calls come from that table; the DNA yielded D and trimming. This sample holds about half a million clones; around 85% were observed only once. The top ten hold approximately 2.9% of the sample.

Whole blood was collected in K2EDTA tubes by collaborating institutions according to the institutions' own protocols. For TCRbeta analysis, collaborator samples were shipped as frozen whole blood, as isolated PBMCs, or as DNA extracted from either sample type. The study at large found these results: The quantity of clinical and demographic metadata differed by source and by participant and was supplied without curation.

Counted from cysteine to phenylalanine, this CDR3 has 16 amino acids. This entry keeps only the CDR3 DNA: 48 bases, framed from base 1. V loses 4 bases of germline sequence and J loses 2 bases, and the interval between the two ends is 17 bases. CDR1 and CDR2, per the germline V gene, are SGHTA and FQGNSA. The sequence derives from a human donor in a cohort sampled during active COVID-19. The sample consisted of peripheral blood. Recombination connected TRBV7-2 to TRBJ2-5, with the D gene not clear enough to name. The DNA reads TGTGCCAGCAGCTCCCAACGAGGAGCGCCTCAAGAGACCCAGTACTTC. This gives the protein CASSSQRGAPQETQYF.